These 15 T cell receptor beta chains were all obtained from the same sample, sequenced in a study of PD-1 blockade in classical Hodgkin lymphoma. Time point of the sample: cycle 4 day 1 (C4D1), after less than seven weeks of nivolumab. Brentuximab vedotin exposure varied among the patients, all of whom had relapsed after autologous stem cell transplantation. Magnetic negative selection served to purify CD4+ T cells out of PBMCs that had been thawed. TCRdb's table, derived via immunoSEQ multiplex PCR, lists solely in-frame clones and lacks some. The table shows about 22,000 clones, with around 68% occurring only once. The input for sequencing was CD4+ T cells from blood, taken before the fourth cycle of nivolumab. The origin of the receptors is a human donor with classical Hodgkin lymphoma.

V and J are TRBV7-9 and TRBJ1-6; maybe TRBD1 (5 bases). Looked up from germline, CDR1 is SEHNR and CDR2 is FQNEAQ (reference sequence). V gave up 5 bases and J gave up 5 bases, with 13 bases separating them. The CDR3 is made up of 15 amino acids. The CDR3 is CASSPGDRDNSPLHF. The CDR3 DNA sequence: TGTGCCAGCAGCCCCGGTGACAGAGATAATTCACCCCTCCACTTT. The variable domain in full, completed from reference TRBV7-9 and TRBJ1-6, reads DTGVSQNPRHKITKRGQNVTFRCDPISEHNRLYWYRQTLGQGPEFLTYFQNEAQLEKSRLLSDRFSAERPKGSFSTLEIQRTEQGDSAMYLCASSPGDRDNSPLHFGNGTRLTVT.

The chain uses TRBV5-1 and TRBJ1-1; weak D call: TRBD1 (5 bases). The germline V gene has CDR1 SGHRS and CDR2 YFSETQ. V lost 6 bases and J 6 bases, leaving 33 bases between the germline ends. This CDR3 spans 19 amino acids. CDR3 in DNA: TGCGCCAGCAAGAACTCTGTCCCCGGGGCCAGCCACTTTCGTCCTGAAGCTTTCTTT. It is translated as CASKNSVPGASHFRPEAFF.

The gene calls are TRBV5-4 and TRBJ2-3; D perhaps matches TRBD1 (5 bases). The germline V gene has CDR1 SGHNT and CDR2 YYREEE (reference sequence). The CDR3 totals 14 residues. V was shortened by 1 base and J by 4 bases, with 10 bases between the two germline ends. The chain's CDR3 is CASSLKTAPDTQYF. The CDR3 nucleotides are TGTGCCAGCAGCTTGAAGACAGCTCCAGATACGCAGTATTTT.

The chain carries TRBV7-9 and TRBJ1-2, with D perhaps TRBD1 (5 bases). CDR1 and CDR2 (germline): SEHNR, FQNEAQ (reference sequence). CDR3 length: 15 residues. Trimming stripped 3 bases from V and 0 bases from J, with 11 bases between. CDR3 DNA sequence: TGTGCCAGCAGCTTCGGCAGGGAAGCTAACTATGGCTACACCTTC. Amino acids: CASSFGREANYGYTF.

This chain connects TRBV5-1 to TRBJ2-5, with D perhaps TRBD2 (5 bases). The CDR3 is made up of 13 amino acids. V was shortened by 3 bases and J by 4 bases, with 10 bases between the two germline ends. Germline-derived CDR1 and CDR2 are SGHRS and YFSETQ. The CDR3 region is CASSWIGRETQYF. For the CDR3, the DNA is TGCGCCAGCAGCTGGATAGGGAGAGAGACCCAGTACTTC.

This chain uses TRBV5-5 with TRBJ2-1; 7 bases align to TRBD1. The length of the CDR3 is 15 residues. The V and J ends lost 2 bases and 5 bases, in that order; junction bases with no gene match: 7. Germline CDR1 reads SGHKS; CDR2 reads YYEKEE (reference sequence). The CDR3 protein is CASSFPRDSNNEQFF. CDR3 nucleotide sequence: TGTGCCAGCAGCTTCCCTCGGGACAGTAACAATGAGCAGTTCTTC. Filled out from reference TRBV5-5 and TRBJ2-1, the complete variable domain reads DAGVTQSPTHLIKTRGQQVTLRCSPISGHKSVSWYQQVLGQGPQFIFQYYEKEERGRGNFPDRFSARQFPNYSSELNVNALLLGDSALYLCASSFPRDSNNEQFFGPGTRLTVL.

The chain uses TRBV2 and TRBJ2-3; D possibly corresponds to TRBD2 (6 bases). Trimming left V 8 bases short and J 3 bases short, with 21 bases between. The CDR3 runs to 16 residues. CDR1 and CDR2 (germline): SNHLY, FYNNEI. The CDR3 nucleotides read TGTGCCAGCCGCGAAGGGGTTCGGGCGGGGACAGATACGCAGTATTTT. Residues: CASREGVRAGTDTQYF.

CDR3: CASSLGTNRREGTGQFF. Here the CDR3 DNA reads TGTGCCAGCAGCTTAGGTACCAACCGCAGGGAAGGGACAGGGCAGTTCTTC. The chain couples TRBV7-9 to TRBJ2-1; TRBD1 agrees at 8 bases. V gave up 1 base and J gave up 12 bases; unmatched junction bases: 17. This CDR3 has 17 amino acids. Germline CDR1 SEHNR, CDR2 FQNEAQ (reference sequence).

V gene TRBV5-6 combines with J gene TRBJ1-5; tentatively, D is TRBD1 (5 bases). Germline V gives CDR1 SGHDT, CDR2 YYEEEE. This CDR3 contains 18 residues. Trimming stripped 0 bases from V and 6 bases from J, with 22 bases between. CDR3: CASSLGPVTWGSSQPQHF. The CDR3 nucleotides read TGTGCCAGCAGCTTGGGGCCGGTTACCTGGGGGTCGAGTCAGCCCCAGCATTTT. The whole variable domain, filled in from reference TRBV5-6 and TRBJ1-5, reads DAGVTQSPTHLIKTRGQQVTLRCSPKSGHDTVSWYQQALGQGPQFIFQYYEEEERQRGNFPDRFSGHQFPNYSSELNVNALLLGDSALYLCASSLGPVTWGSSQPQHFGDGTRLSIL.

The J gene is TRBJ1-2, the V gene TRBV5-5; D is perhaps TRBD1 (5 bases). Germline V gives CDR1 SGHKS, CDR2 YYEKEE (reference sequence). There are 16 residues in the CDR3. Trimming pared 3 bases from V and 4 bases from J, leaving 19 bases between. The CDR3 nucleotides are TGTGCCAGCAGCTCAGGGCCCACATCATGGGGCTATGGCTACACCTTC. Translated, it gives CASSSGPTSWGYGYTF.

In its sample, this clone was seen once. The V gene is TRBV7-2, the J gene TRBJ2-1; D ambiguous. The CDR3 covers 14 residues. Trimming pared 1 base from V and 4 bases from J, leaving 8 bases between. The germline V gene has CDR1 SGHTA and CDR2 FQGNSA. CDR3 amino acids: CASSLDSFYNEQFF. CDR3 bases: TGTGCCAGCAGCTTAGATTCGTTTTACAATGAGCAGTTCTTC. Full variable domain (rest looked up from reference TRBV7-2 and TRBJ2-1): GAGVSQSPSNKVTEKGKDVELRCDPISGHTALYWYRQSLGQGLEFLIYFQGNSAPDKSGLPSDRFSAERTGGSVSTLTIQRTQQEDSAVYLCASSLDSFYNEQFFGPGTRLTVL.

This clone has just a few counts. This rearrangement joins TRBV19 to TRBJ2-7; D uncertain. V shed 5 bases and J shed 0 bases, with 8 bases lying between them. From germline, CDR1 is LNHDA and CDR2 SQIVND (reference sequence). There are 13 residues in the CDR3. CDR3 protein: CASSPVASYEQYF. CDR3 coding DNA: TGTGCCAGTAGTCCCGTAGCCTCCTACGAGCAGTACTTC.

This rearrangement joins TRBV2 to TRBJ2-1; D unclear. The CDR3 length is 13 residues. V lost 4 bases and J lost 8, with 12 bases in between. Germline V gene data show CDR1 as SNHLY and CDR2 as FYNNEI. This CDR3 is CASSVYGWDEQFF. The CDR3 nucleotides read TGTGCCAGCAGTGTTTATGGGTGGGATGAGCAGTTCTTC.

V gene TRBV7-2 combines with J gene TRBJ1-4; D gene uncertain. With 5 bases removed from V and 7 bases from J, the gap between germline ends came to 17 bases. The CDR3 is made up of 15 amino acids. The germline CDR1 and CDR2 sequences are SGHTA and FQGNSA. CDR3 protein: CASSQRNSFPEKLFF. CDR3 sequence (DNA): TGTGCCAGCAGCCAAAGGAATAGTTTCCCTGAAAAACTGTTTTTT.

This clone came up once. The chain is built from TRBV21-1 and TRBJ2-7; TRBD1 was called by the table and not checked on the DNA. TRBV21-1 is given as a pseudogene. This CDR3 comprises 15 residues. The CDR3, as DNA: TGTGCCAGCAGCAAAGGCCAGGGGAGCTCCTACGAGCAGTACTTC. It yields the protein CASSKGQGSSYEQYF.